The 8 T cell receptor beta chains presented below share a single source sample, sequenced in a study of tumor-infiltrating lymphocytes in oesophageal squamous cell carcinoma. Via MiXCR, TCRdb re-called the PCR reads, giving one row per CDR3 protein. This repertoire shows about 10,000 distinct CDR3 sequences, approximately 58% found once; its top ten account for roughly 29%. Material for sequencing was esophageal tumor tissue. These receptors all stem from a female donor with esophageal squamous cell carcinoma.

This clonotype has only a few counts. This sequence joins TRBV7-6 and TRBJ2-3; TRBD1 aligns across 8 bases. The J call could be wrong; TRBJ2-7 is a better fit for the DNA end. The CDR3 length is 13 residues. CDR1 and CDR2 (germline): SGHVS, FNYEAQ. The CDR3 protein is CASSPTGGYEQYF. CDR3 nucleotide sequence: TGTGCCAGCAGCCCTACAGGGGGCTACGAGCAGTACTTC.

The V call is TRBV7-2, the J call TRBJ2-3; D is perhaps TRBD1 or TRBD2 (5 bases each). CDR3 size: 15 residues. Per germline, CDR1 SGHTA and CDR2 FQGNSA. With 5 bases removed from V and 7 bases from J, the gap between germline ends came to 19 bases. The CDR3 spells CASSETGTAVHTQYF. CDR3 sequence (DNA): TGTGCCAGCAGCGAAACCGGGACCGCAGTCCATACGCAGTATTTT.

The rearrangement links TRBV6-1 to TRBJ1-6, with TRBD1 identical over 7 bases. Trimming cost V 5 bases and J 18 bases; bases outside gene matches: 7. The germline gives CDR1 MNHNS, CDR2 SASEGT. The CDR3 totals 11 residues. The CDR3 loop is CASSFPTGSHF. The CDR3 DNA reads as TGTGCCAGCAGTTTCCCGACAGGGTCCCACTTT.

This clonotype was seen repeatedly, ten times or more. CDR3 bases: TGTGCCAGTACCACAGGGGGCGAATGGAATCAGCCCCAGCATTTT. It encodes CASTTGGEWNQPQHF. V gene TRBV19 combines with J gene TRBJ1-5; 9 bases line up with TRBD1. The CDR3 loop spans 15 amino acids. V trimming: 7 bases; J trimming: 4 bases; junction bases outside the gene matches: 8. CDR1 is LNHDA and CDR2 is SQIVND in the germline V gene (reference sequence).

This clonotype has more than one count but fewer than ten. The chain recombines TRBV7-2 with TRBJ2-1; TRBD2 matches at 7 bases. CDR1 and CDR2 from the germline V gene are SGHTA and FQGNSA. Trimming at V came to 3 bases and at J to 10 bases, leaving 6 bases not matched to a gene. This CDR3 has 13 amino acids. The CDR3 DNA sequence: TGTGCCAGCAGCTTGGCGGGGGTCCCCGAGCAGTTCTTC. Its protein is CASSLAGVPEQFF.

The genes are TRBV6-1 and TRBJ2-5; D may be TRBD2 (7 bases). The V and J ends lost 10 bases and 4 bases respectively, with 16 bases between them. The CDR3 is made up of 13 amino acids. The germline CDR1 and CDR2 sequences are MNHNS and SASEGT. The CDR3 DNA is TGTGCCATCGACCCGGGGGGCTCAGAGACCCAGTACTTC. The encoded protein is CAIDPGGSETQYF.

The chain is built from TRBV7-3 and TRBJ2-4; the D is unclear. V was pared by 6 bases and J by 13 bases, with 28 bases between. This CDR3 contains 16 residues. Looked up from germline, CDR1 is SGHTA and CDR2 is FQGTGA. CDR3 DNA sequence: TGTGCCAGCAGACCGCAATCTGTGACATCCTACGTTGAGCAGTACTTC. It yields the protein CASRPQSVTSYVEQYF.

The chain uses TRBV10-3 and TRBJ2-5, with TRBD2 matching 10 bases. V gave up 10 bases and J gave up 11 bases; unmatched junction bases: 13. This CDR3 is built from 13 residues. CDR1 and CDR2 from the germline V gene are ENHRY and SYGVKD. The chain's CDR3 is CASGSSGSHEQYF. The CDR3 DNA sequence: TGTGCCAGCGGGTCTAGCGGGAGCCATGAGCAGTACTTC.